This TCR beta chain derives from a study of T cells in Graves' hyperthyroidism and ophthalmopathy. RNA transcripts were the template for amplifying TCR beta CDR3 regions. TCR CDR3 regions were first amplified by RT-PCR with HTBI primers. Using its own MiXCR run on the multiplex PCR reads, TCRdb lists one record per CDR3 protein. The table records approximately 400,000 distinct CDR3 sequences, around 16% of them present only once. Germline loops: CDR1 LNHDA, CDR2 SQIVND (reference sequence). After removal of 9 bases from V and 4 bases from J, the junction contained 9 bases not matched to a gene. The CDR3 has 14 amino acids.

Specimen: blood. The chain combines TRBV19 with TRBJ1-5; 7 nucleotides line up with TRBD1. This sequence was found in a woman under 30 with Graves' hyperthyroidism. The CDR3 loop is CASRGTVRNQPQHF. CDR3 sequence (DNA): TGTGCCAGCCGTGGGACAGTTCGAAATCAGCCCCAGCATTTT.